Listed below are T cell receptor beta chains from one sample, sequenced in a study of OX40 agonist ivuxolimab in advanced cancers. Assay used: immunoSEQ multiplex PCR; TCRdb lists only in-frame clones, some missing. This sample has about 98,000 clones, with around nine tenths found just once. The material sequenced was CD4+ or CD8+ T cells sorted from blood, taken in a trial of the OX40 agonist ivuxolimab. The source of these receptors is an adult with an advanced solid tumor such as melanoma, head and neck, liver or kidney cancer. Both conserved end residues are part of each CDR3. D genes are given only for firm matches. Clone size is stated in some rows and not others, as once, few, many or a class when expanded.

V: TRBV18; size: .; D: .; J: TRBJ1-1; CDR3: CASSLLEDTEAFF; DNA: TGTGCCAGCTCTCTTCTGGAGGACACTGAAGCTTTCTTT
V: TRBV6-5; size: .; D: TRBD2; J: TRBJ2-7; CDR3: CASRGGNYEQYF; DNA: TGTGCCAGCCGGGGGGGGAACTACGAGCAGTACTTC
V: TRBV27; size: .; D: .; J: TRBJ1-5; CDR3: CASAGMAGNQPQHF; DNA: TGTGCCAGCGCCGGAATGGCAGGCAATCAGCCCCAGCATTTT
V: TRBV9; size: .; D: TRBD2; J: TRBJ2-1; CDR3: CASSVLAGGFYNEQFF; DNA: TGTGCCAGCAGCGTATTAGCGGGAGGGTTCTACAATGAGCAGTTCTTC
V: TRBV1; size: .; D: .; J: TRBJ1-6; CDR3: CTSSQEWEALNGSPLHF; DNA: TGCACCAGCAGCCAAGAATGGGAGGCACTAAACGGTTCACCCCTCCACTTT
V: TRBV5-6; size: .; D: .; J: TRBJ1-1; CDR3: CASSPLRGNTEAFF; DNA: TGTGCCAGCAGCCCACTGAGGGGGAACACTGAAGCTTTCTTT
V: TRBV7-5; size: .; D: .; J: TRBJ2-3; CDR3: CARSMLETSGRTDTQYF; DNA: TGTGCCAGAAGCATGCTAGAGACTAGCGGGAGAACAGATACGCAGTATTTT
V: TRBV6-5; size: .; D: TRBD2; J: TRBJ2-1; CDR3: CASSTLAGNSNEQFF; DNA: TGTGCCAGCAGTACATTAGCGGGAAATTCCAATGAGCAGTTCTTC
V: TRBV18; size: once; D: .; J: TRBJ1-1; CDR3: CASSPGADTEAFF; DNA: TGTGCCAGCTCACCAGGGGCCGACACTGAAGCTTTCTTT
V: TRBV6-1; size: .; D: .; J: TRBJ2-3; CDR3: CASSEERAAPRDTQYF; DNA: TGTGCCAGCAGTGAAGAAAGGGCAGCCCCAAGAGATACGCAGTATTTT
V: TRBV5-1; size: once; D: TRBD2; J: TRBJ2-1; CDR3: CASTVQRGYNEQFF; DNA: TGCGCCAGCACCGTCCAGCGGGGCTACAATGAGCAGTTCTTC
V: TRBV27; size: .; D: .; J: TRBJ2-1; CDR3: CASTVSPRFGGNEQFF; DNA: TGTGCCAGCACCGTCTCCCCGAGATTCGGAGGCAATGAGCAGTTCTTC
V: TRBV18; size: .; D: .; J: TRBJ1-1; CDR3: CASSPPTRNTEAFF; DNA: TGTGCCAGCTCACCACCGACCCGGAACACTGAAGCTTTCTTT
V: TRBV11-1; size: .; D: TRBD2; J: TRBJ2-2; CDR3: CASSLGLAGADGELFF; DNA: TGTGCCAGCAGCTTAGGTCTAGCGGGAGCGGACGGGGAGCTGTTTTTT
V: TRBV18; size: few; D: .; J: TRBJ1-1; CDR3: CASSPYRDQTEAFF; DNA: TGTGCCAGCTCACCCTACAGGGATCAGACTGAAGCTTTCTTT
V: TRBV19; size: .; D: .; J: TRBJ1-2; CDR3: CASSMAGYGYTF; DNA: TGTGCCAGTAGTATGGCTGGCTATGGCTACACCTTC
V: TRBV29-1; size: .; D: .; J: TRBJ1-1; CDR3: CSVGNSLNTEAFF; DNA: TGCAGCGTCGGGAATTCCTTGAACACTGAAGCTTTCTTT
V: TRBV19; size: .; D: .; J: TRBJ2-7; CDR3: CATRSPGVRPSSYEQYF; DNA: TGTGCCACCCGAAGCCCGGGGGTACGTCCGAGCTCCTACGAGCAGTACTTC
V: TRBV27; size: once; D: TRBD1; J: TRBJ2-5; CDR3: CASSSGTVFPNTQYF; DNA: TGTGCCAGCAGTTCCGGGACAGTGTTCCCGAATACCCAGTACTTC
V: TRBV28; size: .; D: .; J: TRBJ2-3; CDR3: CASSPGGTDTQYF; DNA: TGTGCCAGCAGCCCCGGAGGCACAGATACGCAGTATTTT
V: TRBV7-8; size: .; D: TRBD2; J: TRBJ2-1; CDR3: CASRPHRDYLLYNEQFF; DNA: TGTGCCAGCAGACCACATAGGGACTACCTACTGTACAATGAGCAGTTCTTC
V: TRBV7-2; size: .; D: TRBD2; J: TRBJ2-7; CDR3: CASSFVGGPDEQYF; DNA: TGTGCCAGCAGCTTCGTGGGAGGGCCTGACGAGCAGTACTTC
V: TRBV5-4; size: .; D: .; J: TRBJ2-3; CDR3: CASSSRPSEGTQYF; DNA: TGTGCCAGCAGCTCCCGACCTAGCGAGGGTACGCAGTATTTT
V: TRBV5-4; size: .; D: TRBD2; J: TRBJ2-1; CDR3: CASSFGGLGGLHNEQFF; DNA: TGTGCCAGCAGCTTCGGAGGACTAGGCGGGTTACACAATGAGCAGTTCTTC
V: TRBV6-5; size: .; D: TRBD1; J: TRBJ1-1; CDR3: CASSYTTGGITEAFF; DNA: TGTGCCAGCAGTTACACGACAGGGGGCATCACTGAAGCTTTCTTT
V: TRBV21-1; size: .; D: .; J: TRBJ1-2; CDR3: CASSDRQGLYGYTF; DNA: TGTGCCAGCAGCGATAGACAGGGCCTATATGGCTACACCTTC
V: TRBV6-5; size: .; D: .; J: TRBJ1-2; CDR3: CASSLKATAGSYGYTF; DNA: TGTGCCAGCAGTTTAAAAGCGACAGCAGGGTCCTATGGCTACACCTTC
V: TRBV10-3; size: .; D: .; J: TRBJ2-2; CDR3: CAISRDPTGELFF; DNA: TGTGCCATCAGCCGGGACCCCACCGGGGAGCTGTTTTTT
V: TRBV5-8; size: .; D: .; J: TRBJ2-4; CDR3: CASSFEYAPDF; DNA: TGTGCCAGCAGCTTCGAATATGCCCCAGACTTC
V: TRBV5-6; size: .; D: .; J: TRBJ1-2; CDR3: CASQTGITNYGYTF; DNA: TGTGCCAGCCAAACAGGAATCACTAACTATGGCTACACCTTC
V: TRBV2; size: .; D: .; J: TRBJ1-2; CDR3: CASSEDAGDGYTF; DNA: TGTGCCAGCAGTGAGGACGCAGGGGATGGCTACACCTTC
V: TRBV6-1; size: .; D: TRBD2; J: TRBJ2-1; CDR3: CASSEQAGAYNEQFF; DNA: TGTGCCAGCAGTGAACAAGCGGGGGCCTACAATGAGCAGTTCTTC
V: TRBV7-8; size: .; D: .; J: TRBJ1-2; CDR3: CASSLFGGRNGYTF; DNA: TGTGCCAGCAGCTTATTCGGGGGACGGAATGGCTACACCTTC
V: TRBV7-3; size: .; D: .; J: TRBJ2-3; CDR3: CASSLYSEGVDTQYF; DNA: TGTGCCAGCAGCTTATATAGTGAGGGGGTGGATACGCAGTATTTT
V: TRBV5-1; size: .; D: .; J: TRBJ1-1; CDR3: CASSPNMNTEAFF; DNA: TGCGCCAGCAGCCCAAACATGAACACTGAAGCTTTCTTT
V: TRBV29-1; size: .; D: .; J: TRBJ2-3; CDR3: CSVEQGWTDTQYF; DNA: TGCAGCGTTGAGCAGGGTTGGACAGATACGCAGTATTTT
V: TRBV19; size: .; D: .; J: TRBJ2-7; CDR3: CASSRDLVGFYEQYF; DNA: TGTGCCAGTAGTAGGGACCTGGTGGGGTTCTACGAGCAGTACTTC
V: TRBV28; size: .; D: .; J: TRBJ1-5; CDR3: CASSRGVQPQHF; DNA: TGTGCCAGCAGTCGAGGGGTTCAGCCCCAGCATTTT
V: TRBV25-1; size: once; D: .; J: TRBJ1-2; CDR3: CASSFGSWGYTF; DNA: TGTGCCAGCAGTTTCGGGTCGTGGGGCTACACCTTC
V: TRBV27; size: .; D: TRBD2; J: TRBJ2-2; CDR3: CASSTPGLAGENTGELFF; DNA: TGTGCCAGCAGTACCCCGGGACTAGCGGGGGAGAACACCGGGGAGCTGTTTTTT
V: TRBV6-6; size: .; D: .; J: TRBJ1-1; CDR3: CASSYGMGAGNTEAFF; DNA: TGTGCCAGCAGTTACGGTATGGGGGCAGGGAATACTGAAGCTTTCTTT
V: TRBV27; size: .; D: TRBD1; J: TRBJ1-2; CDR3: CASSIWTGGRYGYTF; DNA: TGTGCCAGCTCCATCTGGACAGGGGGTAGGTATGGCTACACCTTC
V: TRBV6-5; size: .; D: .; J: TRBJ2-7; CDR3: CASSRDIGYEQYF; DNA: TGTGCCAGCAGCCGGGACATAGGCTACGAGCAGTACTTC
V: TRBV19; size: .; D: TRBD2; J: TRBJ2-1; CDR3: CASSIQGGTYNEQFF; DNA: TGTGCCAGTAGTATTCAGGGAGGGACCTACAATGAGCAGTTCTTC
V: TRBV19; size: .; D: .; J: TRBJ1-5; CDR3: CASSPYAGRQPQHF; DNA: TGTGCCAGTAGTCCTTACGCTGGACGGCAGCCCCAGCATTTT
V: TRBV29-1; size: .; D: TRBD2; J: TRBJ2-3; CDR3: CSGRAGVPDTQYF; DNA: TGCAGCGGGAGGGCGGGAGTCCCAGATACGCAGTATTTT
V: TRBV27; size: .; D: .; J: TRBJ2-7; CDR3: CASSWGFGGEQYF; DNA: TGTGCCAGCAGTTGGGGGTTTGGAGGCGAGCAGTACTTC
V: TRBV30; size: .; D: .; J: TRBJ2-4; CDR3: CAWSSIRAGQLLAKNIQYF; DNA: TGTGCCTGGAGTTCGATTAGGGCGGGCCAACTCTTAGCCAAAAACATTCAGTACTTC
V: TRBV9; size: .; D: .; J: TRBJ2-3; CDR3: CASSRVPNTDTQYF; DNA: TGTGCCAGCAGCAGGGTTCCTAACACAGATACGCAGTATTTT
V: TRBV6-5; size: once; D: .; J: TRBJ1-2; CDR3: CASSYSSGVYGYTF; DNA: TGTGCCAGCAGTTACTCTTCAGGTGTCTATGGCTACACCTTC
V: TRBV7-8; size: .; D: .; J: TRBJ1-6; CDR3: CASSLSRPTDSPLHF; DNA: TGTGCCAGCAGCTTAAGTCGGCCCACGGATTCACCCCTCCACTTT
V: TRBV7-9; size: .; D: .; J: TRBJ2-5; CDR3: CASRRSGVTQYF; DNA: TGTGCCAGCAGGCGGTCCGGGGTGACCCAGTACTTC
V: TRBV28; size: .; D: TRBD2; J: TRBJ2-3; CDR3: CASSFPLAGGTDTQYF; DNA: TGTGCCAGCAGCTTTCCCCTAGCGGGGGGCACAGATACGCAGTATTTT
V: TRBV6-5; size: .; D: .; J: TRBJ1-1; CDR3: CASSYRSGVAEAFF; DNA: TGTGCCAGCAGTTACAGATCAGGGGTCGCTGAAGCTTTCTTT
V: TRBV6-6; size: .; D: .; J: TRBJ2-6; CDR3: CASSYQGTGANVLTF; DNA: TGTGCCAGCAGTTACCAGGGGACTGGGGCCAACGTCCTGACTTTC